This T cell receptor beta chain emerged from a study of blood T cells in healthy people across ages. Study-level findings and limits: Comparison with aged donors showed that long-lived donors had more naive CD4+ cells and higher diversity.

To note about this clonotype: The antigen remains unidentified.

With a J-beta primer mix and a sample-barcoded 5' primer, a second PCR ran about 7 to 12 cycles. A template-switch adaptor that had 12 random nucleotides put a tag on each cDNA molecule. A single record per CDR3 protein comes from TCRdb applying MiXCR to the 5' RACE reads. The sample records over 1,200,000 distinct CDR3 sequences, 45% to 70% being singletons. Trimming stripped 2 bases from V and 4 bases from J, with 23 bases between. The CDR3 has 18 residues. Germline CDR1 reads MNHNS; CDR2 reads SASEGT. This sequence was found in a man between 18 and 29 years old in good health. Sequenced material: blood. The chain has TRBV6-1 and TRBJ1-1; TRBD1 is a possible D gene (5 bases). The CDR3 reads CASSEQRASGRYFTEAFF. DNA for the CDR3: TGTGCCAGCAGTGAACAGCGGGCGTCAGGGAGGTATTTCACTGAAGCTTTCTTT.